The sequence of this T cell receptor beta chain was determined in a study of blood T cell repertoires in COVID-19. For the study at large: Samples representing acute and convalescent COVID-19 were sourced from the United States, Italy and Spain.

In the authors' methods: Estimation of nucleated cell counts relied on the amplification of reference gene primers. The assay was immunoSEQ multiplex PCR, and TCRdb's table has in-frame clones only and misses some. Clone size and the V and J calls come from that table; the DNA yielded D and trimming. The sample shows a few hundred thousand clones, 85% to 90% of them seen only once. In assigning cohorts, the study relied on participant-reported clinical history. Participants in the exposed group had met a COVID-19 case in the 2 weeks before joining the study. Trimming shortened V by 2 bases and J by 0 bases, and 7 bases separated the two germline ends. Germline CDR1 and CDR2: MNHEY and SVGAGI. The CDR3 contains 14 residues. There are a few counts of this clone.

The clonotype was recovered from a woman in her twenties or thirties who had been exposed to COVID-19. V is TRBV6-5 and J is TRBJ1-2; D uncertain. What was sequenced was PBMCs or T cells enriched from blood (not recorded which). The CDR3 reads CASSYRGANYGYTF. In nucleotides, the CDR3 is TGTGCCAGCAGTTACCGGGGAGCTAACTATGGCTACACCTTC.